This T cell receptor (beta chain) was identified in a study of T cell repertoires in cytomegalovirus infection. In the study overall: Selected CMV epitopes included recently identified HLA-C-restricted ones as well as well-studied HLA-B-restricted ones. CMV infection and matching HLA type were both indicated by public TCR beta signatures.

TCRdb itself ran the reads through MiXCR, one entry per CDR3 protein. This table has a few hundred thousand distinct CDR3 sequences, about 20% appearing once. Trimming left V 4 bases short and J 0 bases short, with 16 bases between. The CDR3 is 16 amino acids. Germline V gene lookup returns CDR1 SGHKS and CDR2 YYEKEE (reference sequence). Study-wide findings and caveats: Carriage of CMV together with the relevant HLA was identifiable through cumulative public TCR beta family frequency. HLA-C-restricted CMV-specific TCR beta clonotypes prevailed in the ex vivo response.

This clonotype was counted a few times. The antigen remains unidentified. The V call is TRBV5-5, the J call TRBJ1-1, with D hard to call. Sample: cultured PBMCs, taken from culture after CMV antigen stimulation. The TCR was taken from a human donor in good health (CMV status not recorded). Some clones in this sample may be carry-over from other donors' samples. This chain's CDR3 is CASSRSVRIMNTEAFF. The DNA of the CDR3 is TGTGCCAGCAGCCGGAGCGTACGGATAATGAACACTGAAGCTTTCTTT.